The clone carrying this TCR beta chain was counted many times. Its antigen is unknown. These data are taken from a study of molecular identifiers for immune sequencing clone quantification. Study-wide background: RNA, taken in replicates from around 18,000 or 91,000 naive CD8 cells, was split five ways, with four sequenced.

This CDR3 contains 14 residues. Germline CDR1 MGHRA, CDR2 YSYEKL. Trimming left V 1 base short and J 5 bases short, with 9 bases between. MiXCR, applied by TCRdb to the PCR reads, yields one record per CDR3 protein. The profile covers 460,000 or so distinct CDR3 sequences, with 20% to 25% appearing a single time and about 0.78% taken by the ten largest. General study findings and limits: The study found clones above 20 RNA copies held over 97% of effector molecules and under 1% in naive cells.

Material for sequencing was naive CD8+ T cells from blood, with Jurkat cell RNA spiked in. Sample subset: FACS-sorted CD8+CD4-CCR7+CD45RA+ naive T cells. This TCR came from a human donor in good health. Some libraries in this study had Jurkat cell RNA spiked in. This chain joins TRBV4-1 and TRBJ1-5; D gene ambiguous. Here the CDR3 reads CASSQAAVDQPQHF. CDR3 bases: TGCGCCAGCAGCCAAGCGGCTGTTGATCAGCCCCAGCATTTT.